The present T cell receptor (beta chain) was sequenced within a study of T cell changes during pregnancy in multiple sclerosis. The table came from immunoSEQ multiplex PCR; TCRdb's copy has only in-frame clones and leaves some out. The sample has 65,000 to 80,000 clones, 90% seen once. This CDR3 spans 15 amino acids. Losses at the gene ends were 1 base for V and 4 bases for J; bases not matched to a gene: 4. Germline values: CDR1 SGHNT, CDR2 YENEEA. The clonotype originates from a female donor with multiple sclerosis, enrolled in a pregnancy study. This chain joins TRBV11-3 and TRBJ2-1; 7 bases are a match to TRBD1. The specimen comprised peripheral blood, sampled in the third trimester of pregnancy. CDR3 bases: TGTGCCAGCAGCTTAGTAGGGGGCTTATACAATGAGCAGTTCTTC. Translated: CASSLVGGLYNEQFF.